These 29 T cell receptor beta chains originate from one sample sequenced in a study of cytomegalovirus exposure and HLA in healthy donors. The PCR contained 60 Vbeta and 13 Jbeta primers. Here immunoSEQ multiplex PCR was the method, and the copy in TCRdb shows in-frame clones only, minus some. The table shows 110,000 to 150,000 clones, with roughly 85% occurring only once. Specimen: PBMCs. These receptors originate from a male donor in good health and CMV-seronegative.

The chain couples TRBV6-5 to TRBJ1-2; tentative D call: TRBD1 (5 bases). This CDR3 spans 13 amino acids. The germline V gene has CDR1 MNHEY and CDR2 SVGAGI. V was cut by 2 bases and J by 6 bases, with 10 bases left in between. The CDR3 nucleotides read TGTGCCAGCAGTTACAAGGGGAAGGATGGCTACACCTTC. This codes for CASSYKGKDGYTF.

The chain combines TRBV5-1 with TRBJ1-1, with 7 bases matching TRBD1. The V gene's germline CDR1 is SGHRS and CDR2 YFSETQ. V was pared by 5 bases and J by 4 bases, with 8 bases of the junction left unmatched. The CDR3 loop spans 14 amino acids. The CDR3 sequence: CASRRTGQGTEAFF. CDR3 nucleotides: TGCGCCAGCAGACGGACAGGTCAGGGCACTGAAGCTTTCTTT.

This chain uses TRBV27 with TRBJ1-5; unclear D gene. The CDR3 is 18 amino acids. Per germline, CDR1 MNHEY and CDR2 SMNVEV (reference sequence). Deletions cut 5 bases from V and 5 bases from J, with 25 bases between. The CDR3 loop reads CASSLISGPGAGYQPQHF. DNA of the CDR3: TGTGCCAGCAGTCTTATATCCGGACCGGGTGCGGGGTATCAGCCCCAGCATTTT.

The genes are TRBV6-1 and TRBJ1-2, with 8 bases matching TRBD1. The germline V gene has CDR1 MNHNS and CDR2 SASEGT. The CDR3 totals 15 residues. V lost 4 bases and J lost 4; bases outside the gene matches: 8. The CDR3 loop is CASSAGDRSSYGYTF. The CDR3 DNA sequence: TGTGCCAGCAGTGCTGGGGACAGGAGTTCCTATGGCTACACCTTC.

V usage is TRBV10-3 and J usage is TRBJ1-1, with 8 positions matching TRBD1. The CDR3 runs 14 residues. V lost 2 bases and J lost 4; bases outside the gene matches: 3. The germline gives CDR1 ENHRY, CDR2 SYGVKD. CDR3 residues: CAISEDRGFTEAFF. The CDR3 DNA follows: TGTGCCATCAGTGAGGACAGGGGATTCACTGAAGCTTTCTTT.

The chain couples TRBV6-1 to TRBJ2-7; D gene ambiguous. There are 15 residues in the CDR3. The germline gives CDR1 MNHNS, CDR2 SASEGT. Trimming stripped 2 bases from V and 2 bases from J, with 13 bases between. CDR3 in DNA: TGTGCCAGCAGTGAACGGCGCGGATGGCCCTACGAGCAGTACTTC. Encoded protein: CASSERRGWPYEQYF.

The chain's CDR3 is CASTKAGRAPGELFF. In DNA, the CDR3 is TGTGCCAGCACCAAAGCCGGCAGGGCCCCCGGGGAGCTGTTTTTT. This rearrangement joins TRBV2 to TRBJ2-2, with D perhaps matching TRBD1 (5 bases). V shed 7 bases and J shed 6 bases, with 18 bases lying between them. CDR1 is SNHLY, CDR2 FYNNEI, per germline. The CDR3 spans 15 residues.

The genes are TRBV7-6 and TRBJ2-3; D call uncertain. V lost 5 bases to trimming and J lost 6 bases, with 12 bases between them. Germline values: CDR1 SGHVS, CDR2 FNYEAQ. The CDR3 is made up of 13 amino acids. Written as DNA, the CDR3 is TGTGCCAGCAGCGGGTCTGCGGCCGATACGCAGTATTTT. Protein: CASSGSAADTQYF.

The rearrangement links TRBV27 to TRBJ2-3, with 8 positions matching TRBD2. Unmatched junction bases numbered 5, after V lost 1 base and J lost 2 bases. The CDR3 totals 16 residues. The V gene's germline CDR1 is MNHEY and CDR2 SMNVEV (reference sequence). Here the CDR3 DNA reads TGTGCCAGCAGTTTATTTCGGGGGGGATTCACAGATACGCAGTATTTT. This translates into CASSLFRGGFTDTQYF.

This clone was recorded a few times. This chain uses TRBV28 with TRBJ1-1; no clear D gene. V dropped 2 bases and J dropped 3 bases, with 7 bases sitting between them. CDR3 size: 13 residues. Germline values: CDR1 MDHEN, CDR2 SYDVKM. This CDR3 reads CASSLRGDTEAFF. CDR3 nucleotide sequence: TGTGCCAGCAGTTTAAGAGGAGACACTGAAGCTTTCTTT.

The rearrangement uses TRBV2 and TRBJ2-7; D might be TRBD2 (5 bases). V was shortened by 4 bases and J by 2 bases, with 9 bases between the two germline ends. Looked up from germline, CDR1 is SNHLY and CDR2 is FYNNEI. The CDR3 is made up of 13 amino acids. The CDR3 coding sequence is TGTGCCAGCAGTGCTGGAGGTGCCTACGAGCAGTACTTC. Translation: CASSAGGAYEQYF. Using reference TRBV2 and TRBJ2-7 for the parts outside the CDR3, the full variable domain is EPEVTQTPSHQVTQMGQEVILRCVPISNHLYFYWYRQILGQKVEFLVSFYNNEISEKSEIFDDQFSVERPDGSNFTLKIRSTKLEDSAMYFCASSAGGAYEQYFGPGTRLTVT.

The V call is TRBV7-3, the J call TRBJ2-7; 8 nucleotides align to TRBD2. With V trimmed by 5 bases and J by 3 bases, 6 bases remained unmatched. Germline V lookup: CDR1 SGHTA, CDR2 FQGTGA. The length of the CDR3 is 14 residues. CDR3 amino acids: CASSPGGAHYEQYF. CDR3 DNA: TGTGCCAGCAGCCCCGGGGGGGCCCACTACGAGCAGTACTTC.

This rearrangement joins TRBV28 to TRBJ1-2; perhaps TRBD1 as D (5 bases). The germline gives CDR1 MDHEN, CDR2 SYDVKM. The V end was cut by 5 bases, the J end by 3 bases, with 13 bases between. This CDR3 is 14 amino acids long. The CDR3 nucleotides are TGTGCCAGCAGTCCCGGGGGACCGTACTATGGCTACACCTTC. Its translation is CASSPGGPYYGYTF.

In regard to this clone: The germline gene is not matched at one end of the junction; a read error may be the cause. The chain links TRBV7-9 to TRBJ1-3; 8 bases match TRBD1. Germline V gene sequence: CDR1 SEHNR, CDR2 FQNEAQ (reference sequence). This CDR3 comprises 16 residues. Here the CDR3 reads CSSSPGDQGAWHTIYF. Written as DNA, the CDR3 is TGTTCCAGCAGCCCAGGTGATCAGGGGGCCTGGCACACCATATATTTT.

This clone was observed a handful of times. The chain links TRBV11-2 to TRBJ2-7, with 8 bases matching TRBD2. The germline gives CDR1 SGHAT, CDR2 FQNNGV. The CDR3 covers 16 residues. The V and J ends lost 3 bases and 4 bases, in that order; junction bases with no gene match: 11. In DNA form, the CDR3 reads TGTGCCAGCAGCTTCCAGACGGGAGGGCCTGGATACGAGCAGTACTTC. It codes for CASSFQTGGPGYEQYF. Using reference TRBV11-2 and TRBJ2-7 for the parts outside the CDR3, the full variable domain is EAGVAQSPRYKIIEKRQSVAFWCNPISGHATLYWYQQILGQGPKLLIQFQNNGVVDDSQLPKDRFSAERLKGVDSTLKIQPAKLEDSAVYLCASSFQTGGPGYEQYFGPGTRLTVT.

This chain uses TRBV11-3 with TRBJ2-2; TRBD1 aligns across 9 bases. Germline V gene sequence: CDR1 SGHNT, CDR2 YENEEA. V dropped 5 bases and J dropped 4; count of bases not matched to a gene: 11. The length of the CDR3 is 17 residues. The CDR3 spells CASSLRSGTGPTGELFF. The CDR3 DNA reads as TGTGCCAGCAGCCTCCGCTCCGGGACAGGGCCCACCGGGGAGCTGTTTTTT.

This sequence joins TRBV19 and TRBJ2-3; 14 bases are shared with TRBD2. CDR1 and CDR2 (germline): LNHDA, SQIVND (reference sequence). With V trimmed by 4 bases and J by 4 bases, 4 bases remained unmatched. This CDR3 has 16 amino acids. CDR3 residues: CASSTGTSGGPDTQYF. CDR3 sequence (DNA): TGTGCCAGTAGTACCGGGACTAGCGGGGGCCCAGATACGCAGTATTTT.

The chain combines TRBV7-8 with TRBJ2-3; TRBD2 might be the D (6 bases). CDR3 length: 15 amino acids. The V end was cut by 0 bases, the J end by 2 bases, with 9 bases between. Per the germline V gene, CDR1 is SGHVS and CDR2 is FQNEAQ. The CDR3 DNA follows: TGTGCCAGCAGCTTAGCGGGGGGTCCCACAGATACGCAGTATTTT. It encodes CASSLAGGPTDTQYF.

This clone showed up just a few times. V and J are TRBV9 and TRBJ1-2, with D perhaps TRBD1 (6 bases). Germline CDR1 and CDR2: SGDLS and YYNGEE. The CDR3 loop spans 14 amino acids. V was shortened by 0 bases and J by 4 bases, with 10 bases between the two germline ends. The CDR3: CASSVVGGLYGYTF. As DNA, the CDR3 is TGTGCCAGCAGCGTAGTAGGGGGTCTCTATGGCTACACCTTC.

This clone was picked up one time. The CDR3 region is CASSLGQGREYF. The CDR3 region has the DNA TGTGCCAGCAGCCTAGGACAGGGTCGAGAGTACTTC. The V and J genes are TRBV7-2 and TRBJ2-7, with 8 bases lining up with TRBD1. This CDR3 has 12 residues. V dropped 5 bases and J dropped 11; count of bases not matched to a gene: 8. CDR1 SGHTA and CDR2 FQGNSA come from the germline V gene.

The chain's CDR3 is CASSHGTVTEAFF. CDR3 sequence (DNA): TGTGCCAGCTCCCATGGGACAGTCACTGAAGCTTTCTTT. The chain carries TRBV18 and TRBJ1-1; TRBD1 aligns across 7 bases. The CDR3 extends over 13 amino acids. Germline assignment: CDR1 KGHSH and CDR2 LQKENI. V shed 6 bases and J 4 bases; nucleotides not matched to a gene: 5.

In its sample, this clone was seen a few times. The same CDR3 can be traced to other DNA sequences in this sample. The rearrangement uses TRBV29-1 and TRBJ1-1; no definite D call. The germline gives CDR1 SQVTM, CDR2 ANQGSEA. The CDR3 consists of 14 residues. The V and J ends lost 3 bases and 4 bases respectively, with 15 bases between them. Here the CDR3 DNA reads TGCAGCGTTGAGGGTACAGCCACTGGCACTGAAGCTTTCTTT. Translation gives CSVEGTATGTEAFF.

The genes are TRBV11-2 and TRBJ1-1; the match to TRBD1 covers 9 bases. There are 14 residues in the CDR3. From germline, CDR1 is SGHAT and CDR2 FQNNGV. V was pared by 3 bases and J by 6 bases, with 5 bases of the junction left unmatched. The CDR3 is CASSFEQGAAEAFF. DNA of the CDR3: TGTGCCAGCAGCTTTGAACAGGGGGCGGCTGAAGCTTTCTTT. The variable domain in full, completed from reference TRBV11-2 and TRBJ1-1, reads EAGVAQSPRYKIIEKRQSVAFWCNPISGHATLYWYQQILGQGPKLLIQFQNNGVVDDSQLPKDRFSAERLKGVDSTLKIQPAKLEDSAVYLCASSFEQGAAEAFFGQGTRLTVV.

The chain links TRBV19 to TRBJ1-4; possible D gene TRBD1, 6 bases. Deletions cut 3 bases from V and 5 bases from J, with 13 bases between. CDR3 size: 15 residues. Germline CDR1 and CDR2: LNHDA and SQIVND (reference sequence). CDR3: CASSIGQTLNEKLFF. The CDR3 bases are TGTGCCAGTAGTATCGGACAGACCCTCAATGAAAAACTGTTTTTT.

The chain is built from TRBV7-2 and TRBJ2-1; TRBD2 aligns across 11 bases. Germline loops: CDR1 SGHTA, CDR2 FQGNSA. The CDR3 has 16 residues. The V gene end was trimmed by 3 bases and the J gene end by 2 bases; junction bases not matched to a gene: 3. The CDR3 loop reads CASSLVLAGAYNEQFF. CDR3 in DNA: TGTGCCAGCAGCTTGGTACTAGCGGGAGCCTACAATGAGCAGTTCTTC.

The V call is TRBV5-1, the J call TRBJ2-7; D may be TRBD2 (5 bases). This CDR3 is built from 13 residues. V was shortened by 5 bases and J by 0 bases, with 9 bases between the two germline ends. Germline V gives CDR1 SGHRS, CDR2 YFSETQ. The chain's CDR3 is CASRVGSSYEQYF. The CDR3 bases are TGCGCCAGCAGGGTGGGGAGCTCCTACGAGCAGTACTTC.

The chain uses TRBV30 and TRBJ1-1; weak D call: TRBD1 (6 bases). The CDR3 totals 15 residues. CDR1 is GTSNPN and CDR2 is SVGIG in the germline V gene (reference sequence). V was cut by 0 bases and J by 10 bases, with 21 bases left in between. The CDR3 reads CAWSVRGALAPPAFF. CDR3 in DNA: TGTGCCTGGAGTGTACGGGGGGCTTTGGCCCCCCCAGCTTTCTTT.

This clone was counted a few times. The chain has TRBV6-5 and TRBJ1-5, with 10 bases lining up with TRBD1. Germline V CDR1 and CDR2: MNHEY, SVGAGI. V dropped 6 bases and J dropped 6; count of bases not matched to a gene: 8. This CDR3 is built from 15 residues. CDR3 sequence: CASSTSGQGGQPQHF. The CDR3 DNA sequence: TGTGCCAGCAGCACCTCTGGACAGGGGGGTCAGCCCCAGCATTTT.

CDR3 amino acids: CASSQTGIQPQHF. For the CDR3, the DNA is TGTGCCAGCAGTCAGACAGGGATTCAGCCCCAGCATTTT. The rearrangement uses TRBV6-5 and TRBJ1-5; 7 bases are shared with TRBD1. This CDR3 region has 13 residues. Germline V CDR1 and CDR2: MNHEY, SVGAGI. With 5 bases clipped from V and 6 bases from J, the junction kept 4 bases outside the gene matches.